This T cell receptor beta chain appears in the sequencing data of a study of T cells after yellow fever vaccination. Points from the study as a whole: A weaker secondary response peaked on day 5, the primary on day 15. Clones from primary vaccination mostly reappeared after the booster (approximately 96% CD4, around 90% CD8). FACS-sorted repertoires could harbor abundant contaminating bulk-population clonotypes.

Germline assignment: CDR1 LNHDA and CDR2 SQIVND (reference sequence). This CDR3 has 16 amino acids. V shed 3 bases and J shed 5 bases, with 17 bases lying between them. This clonotype was detected a few times. Its antigen remains unidentified. TCRdb re-analysed the 5' RACE reads in MiXCR, keeping a single row per CDR3 protein. The sample lists roughly 160,000 distinct CDR3 sequences; roughly 9% were seen once. The specimen was CD8+ T cells sorted from PBMCs, collected 45 days after the yellow fever booster vaccination. The TCR sequence derives from a man between 18 and 35 years old who received the YFV17D yellow fever vaccine. The chain combines TRBV19 with TRBJ2-1; D possibly matches TRBD1 or TRBD2 (6 bases each). The CDR3 region is CASSIPGGGVHNEQFF. CDR3 nucleotide sequence: TGTGCCAGTAGTATTCCCGGGGGCGGGGTCCACAATGAGCAGTTCTTC.